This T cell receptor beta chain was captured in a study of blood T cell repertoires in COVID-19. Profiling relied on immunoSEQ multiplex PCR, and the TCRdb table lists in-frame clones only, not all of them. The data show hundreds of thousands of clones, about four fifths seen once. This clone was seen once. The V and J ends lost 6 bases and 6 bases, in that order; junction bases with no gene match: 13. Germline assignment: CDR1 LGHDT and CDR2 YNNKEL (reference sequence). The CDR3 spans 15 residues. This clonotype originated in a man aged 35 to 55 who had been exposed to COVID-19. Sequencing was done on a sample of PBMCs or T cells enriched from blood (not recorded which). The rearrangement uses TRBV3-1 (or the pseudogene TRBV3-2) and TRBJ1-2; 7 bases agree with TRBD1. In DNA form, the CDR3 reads TGTGCCAGCAGGAGACAGGGTTTCAGTCTTGATGGCTACACCTTC. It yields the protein CASRRQGFSLDGYTF.